This paragraph covers one T cell receptor (beta chain) sequence. TCRdb's copy holds only in-frame clones and misses some; the assay was immunoSEQ multiplex PCR. The sample contains more than 12,000 clones, roughly 90% of which appear only once. The sample originates from a study of PD-L1 blockade in urothelial cancer. V lost 0 bases and J lost 0, with 8 bases in between. The CDR3 spans 15 residues. Germline values: CDR1 MNHEY, CDR2 SVGAGI. The source was PBMCs, collected around atezolizumab (anti-PD-L1) treatment. This chain uses TRBV6-5 with TRBJ1-1; possibly TRBD1 for D (6 bases). This clonotype was sampled from a man aged 65-85 years with urothelial cancer. The CDR3 region has the DNA TGTGCCAGCAGTTACTCGAGGGGGATGAACACTGAAGCTTTCTTT. Its protein product is CASSYSRGMNTEAFF.